Below, 7 T cell receptor beta chains from the same sample are listed, as sequenced in a study of cytotoxic CD8 clonotypes in ibrutinib-treated CLL (dated by TCRdb to about 2021). The library came from the immunoSEQ multiplex PCR assay. TCRdb provides this immuneACCESS table in a form limited to in-frame rearrangements. Some clones are lacking; in checked studies, under half of them reflect an unresolved V gene, and why the rest are absent is not known. For this sample the table gives tens of thousands of clones, of which about four fifths were detected only once. Approximately 5.1% of the sample comes from the top ten. In light of the paper, this sample's time point label describes: 12 months on ibrutinib. The sequencing used PBMCs, collected after 12 months of ibrutinib treatment. The receptors shown here come from a human donor with chronic lymphocytic leukemia.

The rearrangement links TRBV6-1 to TRBJ2-1; D unresolved. V lost 2 bases and J lost 10, with 24 bases in between. Germline V gives CDR1 MNHNS, CDR2 SASEGT. CDR3 length: 17 amino acids. The CDR3 spells CASSESRQASWGEEQFF. CDR3 DNA sequence: TGTGCCAGCAGTGAATCGAGGCAGGCCTCCTGGGGTGAGGAGCAGTTCTTC.

V and J are TRBV6-5 and TRBJ2-3, with no clear D. The germline V and J ends were trimmed by 0 bases and 5 bases, with 9 bases remaining between them. The CDR3 consists of 14 residues. Germline CDR1 is MNHEY and CDR2 is SVGAGI. CDR3 coding DNA: TGTGCCAGCAGTTACTCTGGCAGAATAGATACGCAGTATTTT. Translated: CASSYSGRIDTQYF.

This chain uses TRBV21-1 with TRBJ1-1; the D call in the table, TRBD1, was not verified against the DNA. TRBV21-1 is marked as a pseudogene. The CDR3 sequence is 13 residues long. As DNA, the CDR3 is TGTGCCAGCTCCCCGACAGACGCCTCTGAAGCTTTCTTT. It specifies CASSPTDASEAFF.

V gene TRBV6-5 combines with J gene TRBJ2-4; D unclear. Deletions cut 2 bases from V and 7 bases from J, with 9 bases between. The CDR3 length is 13 residues. CDR1 MNHEY and CDR2 SVGAGI come from the germline V gene. CDR3 sequence (DNA): TGTGCCAGCAGTTACCTGCCGGGCAACATTCAGTACTTC. Protein: CASSYLPGNIQYF.

The chain carries TRBV5-4 and TRBJ2-7; TRBD2 matches 12 bases. The germline V gene has CDR1 SGHNT and CDR2 YYREEE (reference sequence). CDR3 length: 15 residues. The trim removed 4 bases at V and 2 bases at J, leaving 4 bases unmatched. CDR3 DNA sequence: TGTGCCAGCAGCACCCGACTAGCGGGGGCCTACGAGCAGTACTTC. The encoded protein is CASSTRLAGAYEQYF.

The chain links TRBV6-1 to TRBJ1-5, with 7 bases lining up with TRBD1. Unmatched junction bases numbered 4, after V lost 1 base and J lost 4 bases. Germline values: CDR1 MNHNS, CDR2 SASEGT. There are 15 residues in the CDR3. CDR3 sequence (DNA): TGTGCCAGCAGTGAAGTGAGGGGACAGAATCAGCCCCAGCATTTT. Protein product: CASSEVRGQNQPQHF.

The chain has TRBV5-4 and TRBJ1-2, with D hard to call. Germline V gives CDR1 SGHNT, CDR2 YYREEE (reference sequence). The germline V and J ends were trimmed by 0 bases and 8 bases, with 17 bases remaining between them. CDR3 size: 15 residues. CDR3 nucleotides: TGTGCCAGCAGCTTGGGGGAGTGGGCCGGTGACGGCTACACCTTC. Translating gives CASSLGEWAGDGYTF.